The 30 T cell receptor beta chains presented below share a single source sample, sequenced in a study of siplizumab effects on memory and regulatory T cells. Profiling relied on immunoSEQ multiplex PCR, and the TCRdb table lists in-frame clones only, not all of them. The sample yields approximately 100,000 clones, over 90% seen once. Sequencing was done on a sample of non-Treg CD4+ T cells sorted from blood. The receptors were sampled from a human donor in good health.

The chain has TRBV6-5 and TRBJ1-4, with 8 bases lining up with TRBD1. This CDR3 has 15 residues. Germline loops: CDR1 MNHEY, CDR2 SVGAGI. Unmatched junction bases numbered 8, after V lost 4 bases and J lost 7 bases. CDR3 in DNA: TGTGCCAGCAGTTCCGGAGACAGGGGAGGTGAAAAACTGTTTTTT. Translating gives CASSSGDRGGEKLFF.

This chain links TRBV28 with TRBJ1-2; D not resolved. The CDR3 contains 13 residues. V lost 5 bases and J lost 0, with 7 bases in between. CDR1 is MDHEN, CDR2 SYDVKM, per germline. The CDR3 is CASSPGANYGYTF. The CDR3 region has the DNA TGTGCCAGCAGTCCCGGGGCTAACTATGGCTACACCTTC.

This chain uses TRBV6-5 with TRBJ2-7, with D hard to call. V shed 5 bases and J shed 0 bases, with 11 bases lying between them. The CDR3 totals 14 residues. Germline V gene sequence: CDR1 MNHEY, CDR2 SVGAGI. The CDR3 loop reads CASSPRLNSYEQYF. CDR3 sequence (DNA): TGTGCCAGCAGTCCCAGACTGAACTCCTACGAGCAGTACTTC.

The chain recombines TRBV11-3 with TRBJ1-1, with 8 bases lining up with TRBD1. Per germline, CDR1 SGHNT and CDR2 YENEEA. V dropped 3 bases and J dropped 1; count of bases not matched to a gene: 4. The CDR3 totals 15 residues. In DNA form, the CDR3 reads TGTGCCAGCAGCTTGACAGGGGAAGGGAACACTGAAGCTTTCTTT. It is translated as CASSLTGEGNTEAFF.

The chain links TRBV18 to TRBJ1-4; D might be TRBD1 (5 bases). V lost 6 bases and J 4 bases, leaving 18 bases between the germline ends. Germline lookup yields CDR1 KGHSH and CDR2 LQKENI. CDR3 size: 16 residues. The CDR3 nucleotides read TGTGCCAGCTCCCCCGGGACGCAAAGTGGTAATGAAAAACTGTTTTTT. Its translation: CASSPGTQSGNEKLFF.

About this clone: The germline gene is not matched at one end of the junction; a read error may be the cause. The genes are TRBV6-1 and TRBJ1-5; no firm D call. The V gene's germline CDR1 is MNHNS and CDR2 SASEGT. This CDR3 has 15 residues. The CDR3: CAGSESSYSNQPQHF. The CDR3 nucleotides read TGTGCCGGCAGTGAATCCAGCTATAGCAATCAGCCCCAGCATTTT.

The chain couples TRBV5-8 to TRBJ2-2; D call uncertain. The V end was cut by 4 bases, the J end by 5 bases, with 15 bases between. The CDR3 extends over 15 amino acids. The germline CDR1 and CDR2 sequences are SGHTS and YDEGEE. The CDR3 loop reads CASSPLGRRTGELFF. The CDR3 DNA is TGTGCCAGCAGCCCCCTAGGCCGGCGGACCGGGGAGCTGTTTTTT.

The genes are TRBV5-5 and TRBJ2-7; TRBD1 aligns across 7 bases. Germline CDR1 and CDR2: SGHKS and YYEKEE (reference sequence). J gave up 2 bases and V 5 bases, and 4 bases lay outside the gene matches. This CDR3 is built from 13 residues. Here the CDR3 reads CASSVDRAYEQYF. The CDR3 coding sequence is TGTGCCAGCAGTGTTGACAGGGCCTACGAGCAGTACTTC.

The gene calls are TRBV5-1 and TRBJ1-5, with unresolved D. This CDR3 has 13 residues. In germline, CDR1 is SGHRS, CDR2 YFSETQ. Trimming took 5 bases from V and 1 from J, leaving 7 bases between them. The CDR3 protein is CASSMGSNQPQHF. DNA of the CDR3: TGCGCCAGCAGTATGGGGAGCAATCAGCCCCAGCATTTT.

The rearrangement links TRBV12-5 to TRBJ1-4, with 9 bases that match TRBD1. The V segment lost 1 base and the J segment 4 bases; nucleotides outside the gene matches: 4. Germline-derived CDR1 and CDR2 are LGHNT and FRNRAP. The CDR3 is 16 residues long. CDR3: CASGLGPGQGNEKLFF. CDR3 in DNA: TGTGCTAGTGGTTTGGGCCCGGGACAGGGTAATGAAAAACTGTTTTTT.

The rearrangement joins TRBV28 to TRBJ2-5; D is perhaps TRBD2 (7 bases). V gave up 2 bases and J gave up 6 bases, with 19 bases separating them. CDR3 size: 16 residues. CDR1 MDHEN and CDR2 SYDVKM come from the germline V gene. The CDR3 is CASSLDPWGGLKTQYF. The CDR3 DNA reads as TGTGCCAGCAGTTTAGACCCTTGGGGGGGGCTTAAGACCCAGTACTTC.

The rearrangement uses TRBV19 and TRBJ2-5; the D is unclear. The CDR3 covers 21 residues. Deletions cut 4 bases from V and 0 bases from J, with 30 bases between. CDR1 is LNHDA and CDR2 is SQIVND in the germline V gene (reference sequence). CDR3 nucleotide sequence: TGTGCCAGTAGTAACTTTGACCAAGGCTTACTTCCCGAGACGCACCAAGAGACCCAGTACTTC. It yields the protein CASSNFDQGLLPETHQETQYF. Full variable domain (missing parts from reference TRBV19 and TRBJ2-5): DGGITQSPKYLFRKEGQNVTLSCEQNLNHDAMYWYRQDPGQGLRLIYYSQIVNDFQKGDIAEGYSVSREKKESFPLTVTSAQKNPTAFYLCASSNFDQGLLPETHQETQYFGPGTRLLVL.

This chain connects TRBV6-1 to TRBJ1-2; no definite D call. Deletions cut 6 bases from V and 7 bases from J, with 9 bases between. This CDR3 region has 11 residues. Germline V gene lookup returns CDR1 MNHNS and CDR2 SASEGT. CDR3 in amino acids: CASRTAGGYTF. The CDR3 region has the DNA TGTGCCAGCAGGACGGCGGGTGGCTACACCTTC.

V usage is TRBV5-1 and J usage is TRBJ2-5, with 8 bases aligning to TRBD2. Germline values: CDR1 SGHRS, CDR2 YFSETQ. This CDR3 has 15 amino acids. V lost 0 bases to trimming and J lost 5 bases; unmatched junction nucleotides: 6. The CDR3: CASSLEDGRAETQYF. Here the CDR3 DNA reads TGCGCCAGCAGCTTGGAGGACGGGAGGGCGGAGACCCAGTACTTC.

The V and J genes are TRBV6-5 and TRBJ2-1; D ambiguous. Germline CDR1 is MNHEY and CDR2 is SVGAGI. The CDR3 has 12 residues. Trimming cost V 6 bases and J 12 bases, with 15 bases left between them. CDR3: CASSRTTGGQFF. CDR3 coding DNA: TGTGCCAGCAGCCGAACTACCGGTGGGCAGTTCTTC.

This sequence joins TRBV6-5 and TRBJ1-5, with TRBD1 as a possible D gene (6 bases). The V gene's germline CDR1 is MNHEY and CDR2 SVGAGI. This CDR3 comprises 15 residues. V was shortened by 6 bases and J by 0 bases, with 12 bases between the two germline ends. CDR3 sequence (DNA): TGTGCCAGCAGCTCACAGGGATATAGCAATCAGCCCCAGCATTTT. As protein: CASSSQGYSNQPQHF.

The chain recombines TRBV21-1 with TRBJ2-4; the tabulated D call, TRBD2, remains unverified against the DNA. TRBV21-1 is a recognized pseudogene. There are 18 residues in the CDR3. CDR3 DNA: TGTGCCAGCCCCAGGACTAGCGGGAGAGCGTTAGCCAAAAACATTCAGTACTTC. Protein product: CASPRTSGRALAKNIQYF.

The rearrangement links TRBV11-1 to TRBJ2-7; D is uncertain. Trimming removed 2 bases from V and 3 bases from J, with 8 bases in between. Germline values: CDR1 SGHAT, CDR2 FQDESV (reference sequence). This CDR3 is 13 amino acids long. The CDR3 coding sequence is TGTGCCAGCAGCTTACAGGTGGGCTACGAGCAGTACTTC. This codes for CASSLQVGYEQYF.

The gene calls are TRBV5-1 and TRBJ2-7; D uncertain. Trimming left V 4 bases short and J 5 bases short, with 19 bases between. CDR1 SGHRS and CDR2 YFSETQ come from the germline V gene. The length of the CDR3 is 15 residues. CDR3 nucleotide sequence: TGCGCCAGCAGCCAACCGGGCCGAGGCACCAACGAGCAGTACTTC. It translates to CASSQPGRGTNEQYF.

The chain employs TRBV7-2 and TRBJ2-7; no definite D call. CDR1 and CDR2 from the germline V gene are SGHTA and FQGNSA. The CDR3 is 14 residues long. V lost 5 bases and J lost 0, with 11 bases in between. The CDR3 DNA follows: TGTGCCAGCAGCCTCATGCGGAACTCCTACGAGCAGTACTTC. Translating gives CASSLMRNSYEQYF. Full variable domain (outside the CDR3, taken from reference TRBV7-2 and TRBJ2-7): GAGVSQSPSNKVTEKGKDVELRCDPISGHTALYWYRQSLGQGLEFLIYFQGNSAPDKSGLPSDRFSAERTGGSVSTLTIQRTQQEDSAVYLCASSLMRNSYEQYFGPGTRLTVT.

This chain uses TRBV5-6 with TRBJ2-3, with TRBD2 as a possible D gene (5 bases). The length of the CDR3 is 19 residues. The V end was cut by 2 bases, the J end by 0 bases, with 22 bases between. CDR1 SGHDT and CDR2 YYEEEE come from the germline V gene. DNA for the CDR3: TGTGCCAGCAGCTTCCCGGCCGTACTAGTCCGGACTAGCACAGATACGCAGTATTTT. This gives the protein CASSFPAVLVRTSTDTQYF.

The CDR3 region is CASSEGELKYGYTF. CDR3 DNA sequence: TGTGCCAGCAGTGAGGGTGAATTAAAATATGGCTACACCTTC. The V gene is TRBV6-1, the J gene TRBJ1-2, with D uncertain. CDR3 length: 14 amino acids. CDR1 and CDR2 (germline): MNHNS, SASEGT. The V and J ends lost 3 bases and 5 bases respectively, with 13 bases between them.

This rearrangement joins TRBV27 to TRBJ2-7, with a weak D call TRBD1 (6 bases). The CDR3 spans 14 residues. V was shortened by 5 bases and J by 0 bases, with 11 bases between the two germline ends. Germline CDR1 and CDR2: MNHEY and SMNVEV (reference sequence). This CDR3 is CASSQTGHSYEQYF. CDR3 bases: TGTGCCAGCAGTCAGACAGGACACTCCTACGAGCAGTACTTC.

The chain links TRBV11-1 to TRBJ1-1; D call uncertain. V lost 10 bases and J 2 bases, leaving 14 bases between the germline ends. CDR1 SGHAT and CDR2 FQDESV come from the germline V gene (reference sequence). The CDR3 sequence is 13 residues long. This chain's CDR3 is CATSLNRNTEAFF. The CDR3 nucleotides are TGTGCCACCTCTTTGAACAGAAACACTGAAGCTTTCTTT.

The chain couples TRBV7-9 to TRBJ1-2; no clear D gene. The germline V gene has CDR1 SEHNR and CDR2 FQNEAQ (reference sequence). The CDR3 is 12 residues long. V lost 5 bases and J lost 3, with 7 bases in between. The CDR3 coding sequence is TGTGCCAGCAGCCCGGGTGACTATGGCTACACCTTC. Amino acids: CASSPGDYGYTF.

V usage is TRBV19 and J usage is TRBJ2-5; tentative D call: TRBD2 (5 bases). V shed 3 bases and J shed 5 bases, with 13 bases lying between them. Germline CDR1 and CDR2: LNHDA and SQIVND (reference sequence). There are 14 residues in the CDR3. The CDR3 sequence: CASSIGGSRETQYF. CDR3 DNA sequence: TGTGCCAGTAGTATCGGCGGGTCCCGTGAGACCCAGTACTTC. Complete variable domain (other parts from reference TRBV19 and TRBJ2-5): DGGITQSPKYLFRKEGQNVTLSCEQNLNHDAMYWYRQDPGQGLRLIYYSQIVNDFQKGDIAEGYSVSREKKESFPLTVTSAQKNPTAFYLCASSIGGSRETQYFGPGTRLLVL.

The chain employs TRBV15 and TRBJ1-1; possibly TRBD1 for D (5 bases). The germline CDR1 and CDR2 sequences are LNHNV and YYDKDF (reference sequence). The CDR3 loop spans 15 amino acids. Trimming cost V 0 bases and J 7 bases, with 15 bases left between them. The CDR3 DNA sequence: TGTGCCACCAGCAGAGATTTAGGGCAGGGCAGTGAAGCTTTCTTT. Translation: CATSRDLGQGSEAFF.

This chain joins TRBV28 and TRBJ1-2, with TRBD1 matching 9 bases. This CDR3 contains 15 residues. V lost 5 bases to trimming and J lost 6 bases; unmatched junction nucleotides: 10. Germline V gene sequence: CDR1 MDHEN, CDR2 SYDVKM. The chain's CDR3 is CASSPLQGAEDGYTF. The DNA for the CDR3 is TGTGCCAGCAGTCCTCTACAGGGGGCAGAAGATGGCTACACCTTC.

The chain has TRBV11-2 and TRBJ2-1; D gene ambiguous. The V gene's germline CDR1 is SGHAT and CDR2 FQNNGV. The CDR3 is 15 residues long. Between the trimmed V and J ends, which lost 5 bases and 7 bases, there was a span of 18 bases. CDR3 residues: CASSGVEFVRNEQFF. The CDR3 DNA follows: TGTGCCAGCAGCGGAGTGGAGTTTGTTAGGAATGAGCAGTTCTTC.

This chain joins TRBV30 and TRBJ2-1; 9 nucleotides line up with TRBD1. Germline-derived CDR1 and CDR2 are GTSNPN and SVGIG (reference sequence). V lost 5 bases and J lost 5; bases outside the gene matches: 10. This CDR3 comprises 15 residues. CDR3 nucleotide sequence: TGTGCCTGGGTCCGCCGGGACAGGGTTAACAATGAGCAGTTCTTC. Its protein product is CAWVRRDRVNNEQFF.